This passage covers 21 T cell receptor beta chains from one sample sequenced in a study of blood T cell repertoires in COVID-19. Sequenced by immunoSEQ multiplex PCR; TCRdb stores in-frame clones only, minus some. The data show about 480,000 clones, approximately 90% seen once. The sample consisted of peripheral blood. These receptors originate from a woman aged 30 to 39 with acute or convalescent COVID-19.

The gene calls are TRBV18 and TRBJ2-3; TRBD1 matches at 9 bases. Per the germline V gene, CDR1 is KGHSH and CDR2 is LQKENI. The CDR3 has 17 amino acids. V shed 2 bases and J 4 bases; nucleotides not matched to a gene: 10. CDR3 amino acids: CASSPDITGGYSDTQYF. The CDR3 DNA follows: TGTGCCAGCTCACCAGATATTACAGGGGGCTATTCAGATACGCAGTATTTT.

The CDR3 DNA sequence: TGCAGCGTTCTGACAGGATTCACAGATACGCAGTATTTT. Translated, it gives CSVLTGFTDTQYF. V gene TRBV29-1 combines with J gene TRBJ2-3; tentatively, D is TRBD1 (6 bases). Trimming removed 5 bases at V and 2 bases at J, with 11 bases between. CDR1 SQVTM and CDR2 ANQGSEA come from the germline V gene. The CDR3 is 13 residues long.

V gene TRBV7-2 combines with J gene TRBJ1-4; 8 bases match TRBD1. V lost 8 bases and J lost 10; bases outside the gene matches: 9. CDR1 and CDR2 from the germline V gene are SGHTA and FQGNSA. This CDR3 has 13 residues. CDR3: CASGGQAGGKLFF. CDR3 DNA sequence: TGTGCCAGCGGGGGACAGGCCGGGGGAAAACTGTTTTTT.

Note on this clone: Mismatch with germline at one junction end may stem from a read error. CDR3: CASSLKLF. CDR3 DNA: TGTGCCAGCAGCTTAAAGCTCTTC. The V and J genes are TRBV7-3 and TRBJ2-7; D uncertain. CDR3 length equals 8 residues. The germline V gene has CDR1 SGHTA and CDR2 FQGTGA.

This clone was observed a few times. The chain is built from TRBV15 and TRBJ2-3; 7 nucleotides align to TRBD2. With 8 bases clipped from V and 0 bases from J, the junction kept 17 bases outside the gene matches. Germline V gene lookup returns CDR1 LNHNV and CDR2 YYDKDF (reference sequence). The CDR3 is 18 amino acids. CDR3 bases: TGTGCCACCCACCTCTTGGGCGGGGGAGTCGCTAGCACAGATACGCAGTATTTT. Protein sequence: CATHLLGGGVASTDTQYF. Drawing the rest from reference TRBV15 and TRBJ2-3, the complete variable domain is DAMVIQNPRYQVTQFGKPVTLSCSQTLNHNVMYWYQQKSSQAPKLLFHYYDKDFNNEADTPDNFQSRRPNTSFCFLDIRSPGLGDTAMYLCATHLLGGGVASTDTQYFGPGTRLTVL.

The chain uses TRBV6-5 and TRBJ2-7, with D hard to call. Trimming stripped 8 bases from V and 0 bases from J, with 11 bases between. Germline CDR1 and CDR2: MNHEY and SVGAGI. The length of the CDR3 is 13 residues. CDR3 amino acids: CASGPKSSYEQYF. CDR3 DNA: TGTGCCAGCGGGCCAAAGTCCTCCTACGAGCAGTACTTC.

The chain has TRBV19 and TRBJ2-4; possible D gene TRBD1, 5 bases. Trimming took 8 bases from V and 8 from J, leaving 16 bases between them. CDR1 is LNHDA and CDR2 is SQIVND in the germline V gene (reference sequence). The CDR3 consists of 13 residues. The CDR3 DNA sequence: TGTGCCAGTGGCACCACGTTCAGGGACATTCAGTACTTC. This encodes CASGTTFRDIQYF.

This clone was recorded once. Written as DNA, the CDR3 is TGCGCCAGCAGCTCCAGCGGAACGACCGGGGAGCTGTTTTTT. Amino acid sequence: CASSSSGTTGELFF. The chain carries TRBV5-1 and TRBJ2-2; TRBD2 is a possible D gene (5 bases). Deletions cut 3 bases from V and 5 bases from J, with 11 bases between. Germline V lookup: CDR1 SGHRS, CDR2 YFSETQ. The CDR3 loop spans 14 amino acids.

This CDR3 reads CASSQERSGSDTQYF. CDR3 nucleotide sequence: TGTGCCAGCAGCCAAGAGAGATCGGGGTCGGATACGCAGTATTTT. V and J are TRBV3-1 (or the pseudogene TRBV3-2) and TRBJ2-3; D may be TRBD2 (5 bases). V lost 0 bases, J lost 6 bases, and 13 bases lay in between. Germline V gene lookup returns CDR1 LGHDT and CDR2 YNNKEL (reference sequence). The CDR3 is made up of 15 amino acids.

This chain uses TRBV28 with TRBJ1-6; 7 bases line up with TRBD1. V was clipped by 4 bases and J by 3 bases; unmatched bases: 6. The CDR3 has 16 amino acids. Germline-derived CDR1 and CDR2 are MDHEN and SYDVKM. In DNA form, the CDR3 reads TGTGCCAGCAGTTCCCCGGGACAGATCTATAATTCACCCCTCCACTTT. As protein: CASSSPGQIYNSPLHF.

J is TRBJ2-1 and V is TRBV5-5; D perhaps matches TRBD2 (5 bases). Trimming removed 1 base from V and 0 bases from J, with 14 bases in between. The CDR3 contains 17 residues. Germline V CDR1 and CDR2: SGHKS, YYEKEE (reference sequence). The CDR3 DNA reads TGTGCCAGCAGCTTGTGGGGAGAAAATATCTCCTACAATGAGCAGTTCTTC. Protein sequence: CASSLWGENISYNEQFF.

This sequence joins TRBV27 and TRBJ2-1, with 8 nucleotides matching TRBD1. Losses at the gene ends were 1 base for V and 8 bases for J; bases not matched to a gene: 4. CDR1 is MNHEY and CDR2 is SMNVEV in the germline V gene (reference sequence). The CDR3 sequence is 14 residues long. CDR3: CASSLLGQGDEQFF. As DNA, the CDR3 is TGTGCCAGCAGTTTATTAGGACAGGGCGATGAGCAGTTCTTC.

This chain joins TRBV11-1 and TRBJ2-1, with 8 positions matching TRBD2. The CDR3 contains 16 residues. Trimming at V came to 1 base and at J to 8 bases, leaving 10 bases not matched to a gene. Looked up from germline, CDR1 is SGHAT and CDR2 is FQDESV (reference sequence). The CDR3: CASSLVGGGTSDEQFF. The CDR3 region has the DNA TGTGCCAGCAGCTTAGTGGGCGGGGGGACTTCGGATGAGCAGTTCTTC.

This chain uses TRBV6-6 with TRBJ1-5; 8 positions match TRBD1. The CDR3 extends over 13 amino acids. Unmatched junction bases numbered 1, after V lost 7 bases and J lost 2 bases. The germline V gene has CDR1 MNHNY and CDR2 SVGAGI (reference sequence). This CDR3 is CASKQGGNQPQHF. The CDR3 DNA reads as TGTGCCAGCAAACAGGGGGGCAATCAGCCCCAGCATTTT.

V is TRBV7-9 and J is TRBJ2-2, with a tentative D call TRBD2 (5 bases). This CDR3 contains 13 residues. Germline V CDR1 and CDR2: SEHNR, FQNEAQ (reference sequence). Trimming shortened V by 5 bases and J by 5 bases, and 9 bases separated the two germline ends. The CDR3 loop reads CASSRSGTGELFF. CDR3 sequence (DNA): TGTGCCAGCAGCCGAAGCGGAACCGGGGAGCTGTTTTTT.

This rearrangement joins TRBV6-9 to TRBJ1-4; no firm D call. Germline V gene data show CDR1 as MNHGY and CDR2 as SVAAGI. V was clipped by 4 bases and J by 6 bases, with 9 bases between them. This CDR3 region has 13 residues. The CDR3: CASSSSRYEKLFF. In DNA form, the CDR3 reads TGTGCCAGCAGTTCTAGTCGGTATGAAAAACTGTTTTTT.

The rearrangement uses TRBV7-2 and TRBJ1-3; no clear D gene. The CDR3 sequence is 15 residues long. Germline lookup yields CDR1 SGHTA and CDR2 FQGNSA. V was pared by 1 base and J by 0 bases, with 7 bases between. CDR3 sequence (DNA): TGTGCCAGCAGCTTAGTTCGGGGCTCTGGAAACACCATATATTTT. As protein: CASSLVRGSGNTIYF.

The V and J genes are TRBV28 and TRBJ1-3; 9 nucleotides line up with TRBD1. Per germline, CDR1 MDHEN and CDR2 SYDVKM. The CDR3 is made up of 16 amino acids. V lost 6 bases, J lost 5 bases, and 11 bases stayed unmatched. CDR3 bases: TGTGCCAGCAGCTCTACCGGGACAGGGAAAAGAAACACCATATATTTT. It yields the protein CASSSTGTGKRNTIYF.

The rearrangement joins TRBV24-1 to TRBJ2-1; TRBD1 agrees at 9 bases. Germline V gene data show CDR1 as KGHDR and CDR2 as SFDVKD. Losses at the gene ends were 3 bases for V and 8 bases for J; bases not matched to a gene: 10. This CDR3 is 16 amino acids long. DNA for the CDR3: TGTGCCACCAGTGATGCCGGGACAGGGATTTATGATGAGCAGTTCTTC. Its protein is CATSDAGTGIYDEQFF.

The chain has TRBV28 and TRBJ2-4; 8 nucleotides line up with TRBD1. The V segment lost 4 bases and the J segment 0 bases; nucleotides outside the gene matches: 5. CDR3 length: 16 amino acids. The germline V gene has CDR1 MDHEN and CDR2 SYDVKM. CDR3 nucleotides: TGTGCCAGCAGTTCCGGGACAGGCTTAGCCAAAAACATTCAGTACTTC. Its protein product is CASSSGTGLAKNIQYF.

The V gene is TRBV19, the J gene TRBJ1-5, with D possibly matching TRBD1 (5 bases). The CDR3 runs 16 residues. Trimming cost V 0 bases and J 2 bases, with 11 bases left between them. From germline, CDR1 is LNHDA and CDR2 SQIVND (reference sequence). CDR3 loop: CASSIDGGTRNQPQHF. CDR3 bases: TGTGCCAGTAGTATAGATGGAGGGACCCGCAATCAGCCCCAGCATTTT. Full variable domain (remainder filled in from reference TRBV19 and TRBJ1-5): DGGITQSPKYLFRKEGQNVTLSCEQNLNHDAMYWYRQDPGQGLRLIYYSQIVNDFQKGDIAEGYSVSREKKESFPLTVTSAQKNPTAFYLCASSIDGGTRNQPQHFGDGTRLSIL.